Presented here are 11 T cell receptor beta chains from one specimen sequenced in a study of identical twins. TCRdb reanalysed the 5' RACE reads using MiXCR and keeps one entry per CDR3 protein. The table lists around 550,000 distinct CDR3 sequences, approximately 16% of them singletons, with 0.44% in the top ten. These same records also appear under a second study, on yellow fever vaccine responses in identical twins.

Sequenced material: CD4+ T cells sorted from blood. These receptors all stem from a woman aged 18-29 years in good health.

This chain uses TRBV9 with TRBJ2-1; 11 bases are a match to TRBD2. CDR1 is SGDLS, CDR2 YYNGEE, per germline. The CDR3 is made up of 15 amino acids. V lost 4 bases and J lost 5; bases outside the gene matches: 5. CDR3 loop: CASSPQGLADNEQFF. CDR3 in DNA: TGTGCCAGCAGCCCACAGGGACTAGCGGACAATGAGCAGTTCTTC.

Only a few counts were recorded for this clonotype. The V and J genes are TRBV7-9 and TRBJ2-1; D ambiguous. Germline V lookup: CDR1 SEHNR, CDR2 FQNEAQ (reference sequence). CDR3 size: 16 residues. The V end lost 5 bases, the J end lost 4 bases, and 18 bases lay between the germline ends. CDR3: CASSPRVGNVYNEQFF. The CDR3 bases are TGTGCCAGCAGCCCTCGTGTGGGAAACGTATACAATGAGCAGTTCTTC.

CDR3 region: CAISGLAGGPSQETQYF. The CDR3 DNA follows: TGTGCCATCTCGGGACTAGCGGGAGGCCCATCCCAAGAGACCCAGTACTTC. The chain combines TRBV2 with TRBJ2-5; 15 bases are a match to TRBD2. The V and J ends lost 10 bases and 1 base, in that order; junction bases with no gene match: 10. CDR1 is SNHLY, CDR2 FYNNEI, per germline. The CDR3 spans 17 residues. Full variable domain (outside the CDR3, taken from reference TRBV2 and TRBJ2-5): EPEVTQTPSHQVTQMGQEVILRCVPISNHLYFYWYRQILGQKVEFLVSFYNNEISEKSEIFDDQFSVERPDGSNFTLKIRSTKLEDSAMYFCAISGLAGGPSQETQYFGPGTRLLVL.

The genes are TRBV7-9 and TRBJ2-1; 7 bases map to TRBD2. The germline V gene encodes CDR1 SEHNR and CDR2 FQNEAQ (reference sequence). V gave up 5 bases and J gave up 6 bases; unmatched junction bases: 10. The CDR3 is 15 residues long. CDR3 bases: TGTGCCAGCAGCCTCCGAGGACTAGACATCAATGAGCAGTTCTTC. It is translated as CASSLRGLDINEQFF.

J is TRBJ2-7 and V is TRBV20-1; TRBD1 matches at 9 bases. V shed 3 bases, J shed 1 base, and the junction held 4 bases outside the gene matches. Germline lookup yields CDR1 DFQATT and CDR2 SNEGSKA (reference sequence). The length of the CDR3 is 14 residues. In DNA, the CDR3 is TGCAGTGCTAGGTCGGACAGGGGTTCCTACGAGCAGTACTTC. Its protein product is CSARSDRGSYEQYF.

This clonotype was detected only a few times. The chain employs TRBV20-1 and TRBJ2-1; D is perhaps TRBD1 (6 bases). Germline loops: CDR1 DFQATT, CDR2 SNEGSKA (reference sequence). Trimming took 1 base from V and 4 from J, leaving 11 bases between them. This CDR3 region has 14 residues. DNA of the CDR3: TGCAGTGCTAGAGTCCGGGACAAGTACAATGAGCAGTTCTTC. The encoded protein is CSARVRDKYNEQFF.

This clonotype has at least ten counts. This chain connects TRBV28 to TRBJ2-7; a weak D match, TRBD1 (6 bases). Germline loops: CDR1 MDHEN, CDR2 SYDVKM. The CDR3 runs 13 residues. Trimming took 5 bases from V and 0 from J, leaving 8 bases between them. The CDR3 loop reads CASSKDSSYEQYV. DNA for the CDR3: TGTGCCAGCAGTAAGGACAGCTCCTACGAGCAGTACGTC.

The CDR3 DNA is TGCGCCAGCAGCCTCGGCCTTGGCGGGGTCTACGAGCAGTACTTC. This codes for CASSLGLGGVYEQYF. V usage is TRBV5-1 and J usage is TRBJ2-7; TRBD2 might be the D (6 bases). The CDR3 covers 15 residues. Germline loops: CDR1 SGHRS, CDR2 YFSETQ. The germline V and J ends were trimmed by 4 bases and 3 bases, with 17 bases remaining between them.

The chain links TRBV12-3 or TRBV12-4 to TRBJ2-1; TRBD2 is a possible D gene (5 bases). This CDR3 is 15 amino acids long. V lost 8 bases and J lost 6, with 20 bases in between. The DNA for the CDR3 is TGTGCCAGCCCCCCCGGCGGGTGGTCGAGCAATGAGCAGTTCTTC. Translation: CASPPGGWSSNEQFF.

The chain carries TRBV28 and TRBJ2-7; D is uncertain. V was cut by 6 bases and J by 6 bases, with 18 bases left in between. This CDR3 is 14 amino acids long. The germline V gene encodes CDR1 MDHEN and CDR2 SYDVKM. The CDR3 sequence: CASSPSGEPSEQYF. The CDR3 bases are TGTGCCAGCAGCCCCTCGGGCGAACCCTCCGAGCAGTACTTC. The whole variable domain, remainder taken from reference TRBV28 and TRBJ2-7, is DVKVTQSSRYLVKRTGEKVFLECVQDMDHENMFWYRQDPGLGLRLIYFSYDVKMKEKGDIPEGYSVSREKKERFSLILESASTNQTSMYLCASSPSGEPSEQYFGPGTRLTVT.

This clonotype was seen a few times. This chain joins TRBV20-1 and TRBJ1-2, with a tentative D call TRBD1 (6 bases). The CDR3 contains 14 residues. V lost 3 bases and J 0 bases, leaving 11 bases between the germline ends. Germline CDR1 is DFQATT and CDR2 is SNEGSKA (reference sequence). The chain's CDR3 is CSASGTPTNYGYTF. CDR3 DNA sequence: TGCAGTGCTAGCGGGACACCTACTAACTATGGCTACACCTTC.